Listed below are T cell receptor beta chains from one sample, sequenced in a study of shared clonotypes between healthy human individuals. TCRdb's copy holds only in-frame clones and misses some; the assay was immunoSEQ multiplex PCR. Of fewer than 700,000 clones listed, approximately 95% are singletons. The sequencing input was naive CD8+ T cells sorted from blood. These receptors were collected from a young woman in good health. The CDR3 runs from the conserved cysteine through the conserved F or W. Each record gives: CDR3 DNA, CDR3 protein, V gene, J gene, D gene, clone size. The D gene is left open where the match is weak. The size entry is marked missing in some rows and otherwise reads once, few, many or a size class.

CDR3 DNA: TGTGCCAGCAGCCCCTACAGGGGGCCTAATGAAAAACTGTTTTTT
CDR3 protein: CASSPYRGPNEKLFF
V gene: TRBV6-5
J gene: TRBJ1-4
D gene: TRBD1
clone size: -

CDR3 DNA: TGTGCCAGCAGCTTCCCCGGGACCGCTTTTCGCTACACCTTC
CDR3 protein: CASSFPGTAFRYTF
V gene: TRBV5-6
J gene: TRBJ1-2
D gene: -
clone size: -

CDR3 DNA: TGTGCCAGCAGCGGAGGGGGGTCTGAAGCTTTCTTT
CDR3 protein: CASSGGGSEAFF
V gene: TRBV11-3
J gene: TRBJ1-1
D gene: -
clone size: -

CDR3 DNA: TGTGCCAGCAGTTACTCCGGGGGCGCGGTCACCTACGAGCAGTACTTC
CDR3 protein: CASSYSGGAVTYEQYF
V gene: TRBV6-5
J gene: TRBJ2-7
D gene: -
clone size: -

CDR3 DNA: TGTGCCAGCAGCCGTTCAGGGGGGTTGTATGGCTACACCTTC
CDR3 protein: CASSRSGGLYGYTF
V gene: TRBV7-3
J gene: TRBJ1-2
D gene: TRBD1
clone size: -

CDR3 DNA: TGCGCCAGCAGCCAAGATAGGGGTAACGAGCAGTACTTC
CDR3 protein: CASSQDRGNEQYF
V gene: TRBV4-1
J gene: TRBJ2-7
D gene: -
clone size: -

CDR3 DNA: TGTGCCAGTAGGCCCGTAGCGGGTCGGGACATCGTCCCGAATCAGCCCCAGCATTTT
CDR3 protein: CASRPVAGRDIVPNQPQHF
V gene: TRBV19
J gene: TRBJ1-5
D gene: -
clone size: -

CDR3 DNA: TGCGCCAGCAGCTTGCTCGGACGGGGGCTGACTAATGAAAAACTGTTTTTT
CDR3 protein: CASSLLGRGLTNEKLFF
V gene: TRBV5-1
J gene: TRBJ1-4
D gene: -
clone size: -

CDR3 DNA: TGTGCCAGCAGTTTGACTAGCGGGAGGATTTACGAGCAGTACTTC
CDR3 protein: CASSLTSGRIYEQYF
V gene: TRBV6-5
J gene: TRBJ2-7
D gene: TRBD2
clone size: -

CDR3 DNA: TGTGCCAGCAGCTGGGATAGCGGGAGCGATGAGCAGTTCTTC
CDR3 protein: CASSWDSGSDEQFF
V gene: TRBV5-8
J gene: TRBJ2-1
D gene: TRBD2
clone size: -

CDR3 DNA: TGTGCCAGCTCACCCCGGGACAGGGCGGATGAGCAGTTCTTC
CDR3 protein: CASSPRDRADEQFF
V gene: TRBV18
J gene: TRBJ2-1
D gene: TRBD1
clone size: -

CDR3 DNA: TGCGCCAGCAGACCTGCGTTCAGGGCTTCCTACAATGAGCAGTTCTTC
CDR3 protein: CASRPAFRASYNEQFF
V gene: TRBV4-1
J gene: TRBJ2-1
D gene: -
clone size: -

CDR3 DNA: TGTGCCAGCAGCTTAGGAGGTGGTTCCTACGAGCAGTACTTC
CDR3 protein: CASSLGGGSYEQYF
V gene: TRBV7-9
J gene: TRBJ2-7
D gene: -
clone size: -

CDR3 DNA: TGTGCCAGCAGTGAACCCGCTGCGGCCTCAACTTACGAGCAGTACTTC
CDR3 protein: CASSEPAAASTYEQYF
V gene: TRBV6-1
J gene: TRBJ2-7
D gene: -
clone size: -

CDR3 DNA: TGTGCCAGCAGCATCCGGGACCCTACCAATGAGCAGTTCTTC
CDR3 protein: CASSIRDPTNEQFF
V gene: TRBV14
J gene: TRBJ2-1
D gene: -
clone size: -

CDR3 DNA: TGTGCCAGTAATACGAGGCCCCAGCATTTT
CDR3 protein: CASNTRPQHF
V gene: TRBV19
J gene: TRBJ1-5
D gene: -
clone size: few

CDR3 DNA: TGTGCCAGCAGTGGGCCGGACGGACCCTACGAGCAGTACTTC
CDR3 protein: CASSGPDGPYEQYF
V gene: TRBV25-1
J gene: TRBJ2-7
D gene: -
clone size: -

CDR3 DNA: TGCGCCAGCAGCCAAGTGGTGGGTGGGATCGACTACGAGCAGTACTTC
CDR3 protein: CASSQVVGGIDYEQYF
V gene: TRBV4-1
J gene: TRBJ2-7
D gene: -
clone size: -

CDR3 DNA: TGTGCCAGCAGCCAGGGGGACAGGGGTAGCAATCAGCCCCAGCATTTT
CDR3 protein: CASSQGDRGSNQPQHF
V gene: TRBV4-2
J gene: TRBJ1-5
D gene: TRBD1
clone size: -

CDR3 DNA: TGTGCCAGCTCACTTGGGGTCTCCTACGAGCAGTACTTC
CDR3 protein: CASSLGVSYEQYF
V gene: TRBV18
J gene: TRBJ2-7
D gene: -
clone size: once